Detailed here is one TCR beta chain. Participants were placed into cohorts based on the clinical history they reported. Exposed enrollees encountered a COVID-19 case at some point within 2 weeks before study entry. The data were obtained in a study of blood T cell repertoires in COVID-19. At the level of the study: Specimens from acute and convalescent COVID-19 originated in the United States, Italy and Spain.

Original data processing: For nucleated cells, counts were estimated from reference gene primer amplification. Only in-frame clones appear in the TCRdb table, and some are missing; sequencing was by immunoSEQ multiplex PCR. That table gives V, J and clone size, and the DNA gave D and trimming. This table holds about 300,000 clones, roughly nine tenths found once. Trimming took off 0 bases at V and 2 bases at J, with 8 bases between the two ends. The germline gives CDR1 SGHRS, CDR2 YFSETQ. The CDR3 is made up of 14 amino acids. Sequencing input: PBMCs or T cells enriched from blood (not recorded which). This TCR was recovered from a woman aged 45-60 years who had been exposed to COVID-19. The chain is built from TRBV5-1 and TRBJ1-2, with D perhaps TRBD1 (5 bases). CDR3 bases: TGCGCCAGCAGCTTGGGAGCAGGGAACTATGGCTACACCTTC. This codes for CASSLGAGNYGYTF. The full variable domain, rest sourced from reference TRBV5-1 and TRBJ1-2, is KAGVTQTPRYLIKTRGQQVTLSCSPISGHRSVSWYQQTPGQGLQFLFEYFSETQRNKGNFPGRFSGRQFSNSRSEMNVSTLELGDSALYLCASSLGAGNYGYTFGSGTRLTVV.